This T cell receptor (beta chain) was captured in a study of Graves' ophthalmopathy and Graves' hyperthyroidism. Remarks on this clonotype: Its antigen is unidentified.

RNA transcripts were the source from which TCR beta CDR3 regions were amplified. The authors performed first-round RT-PCR with HTBI primers and then a second-round multiplex PCR. One entry per CDR3 protein results from TCRdb running MiXCR on the multiplex PCR reads. In the table there are approximately 160,000 distinct CDR3 sequences, 39% of which are singletons. Disease in donors with ophthalmopathy had moderate-to-severe activity, CAS ≥3, NOSPECS ≥4 and under 3 months' duration. This CDR3 is 12 amino acids long. Germline CDR1 is MDHEN and CDR2 is SYDVKM. V lost 5 bases, J lost 3 bases, and 8 bases lay in between. Study-wide points: Sensitivity reached approximately 71% and specificity roughly 72% when the model predicted ophthalmopathy progression.

The clonotype comes from a man aged 25 to 40 with Graves' ophthalmopathy. The specimen sequenced was peripheral blood. V usage is TRBV28 and J usage is TRBJ2-7; D is ambiguous. The CDR3 nucleotides read TGTGCCAGCAGTCCGAGAGACTACGAGCAGTACTTC. It codes for CASSPRDYEQYF.